The table lists the clone carrying this TCR beta chain with a few counts. Its antigen is still unknown. V gave up 1 base and J gave up 6 bases, with 9 bases separating them. Per the germline V gene, CDR1 is MNHEY and CDR2 is SMNVEV (reference sequence). CDR3 length: 13 amino acids. The source of the sample is a study of cytomegalovirus exposure and HLA in healthy donors. Study-wide points: TCR beta V- and J-gene trimming, according to a later analysis, was linked to a missense DCLRE1C variant. CMV antigen specificity was confirmed in vitro for a few CMV-associated chains. An analysis that was carried out later associated some 17,000 TCR beta sequences with HLA alleles at 0.05 false discovery rate. Clonal expansion was found to be greater in HLA-associated TCR beta chains than in equally common others in a later analysis.

13 Jbeta primers and 60 Vbeta primers were used for the PCR. Using immunoSEQ multiplex PCR, the repertoire was profiled, and TCRdb retains in-frame clones only, with some absent. Here the sample spans about 180,000 clones, about 69% being singletons. The receptor was derived from a human donor in good health. The chain carries TRBV27 and TRBJ1-2; D call uncertain. Sequencing was performed on PBMCs. The CDR3 region is CASSLFDGDGYTF. In nucleotides, the CDR3 is TGTGCCAGCAGTTTATTTGACGGGGATGGCTACACCTTC.